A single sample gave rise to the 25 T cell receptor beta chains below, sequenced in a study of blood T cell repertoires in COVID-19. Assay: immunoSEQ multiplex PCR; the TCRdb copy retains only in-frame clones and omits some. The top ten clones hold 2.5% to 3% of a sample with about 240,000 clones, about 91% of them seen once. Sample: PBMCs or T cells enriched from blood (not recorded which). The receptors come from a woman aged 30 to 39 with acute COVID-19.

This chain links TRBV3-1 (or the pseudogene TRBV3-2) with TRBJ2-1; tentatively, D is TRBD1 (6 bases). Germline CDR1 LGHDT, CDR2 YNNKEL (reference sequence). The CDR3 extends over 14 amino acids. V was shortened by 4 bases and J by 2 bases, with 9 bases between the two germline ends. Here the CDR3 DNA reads TGTGCCAGCAGCCTTACAGGGCCCTACAATGAGCAGTTCTTC. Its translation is CASSLTGPYNEQFF.

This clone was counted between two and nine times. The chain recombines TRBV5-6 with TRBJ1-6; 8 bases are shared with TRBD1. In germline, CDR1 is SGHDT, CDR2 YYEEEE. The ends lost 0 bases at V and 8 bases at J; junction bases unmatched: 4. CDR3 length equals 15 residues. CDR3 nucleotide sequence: TGTGCCAGCAGCTTGGGTCCAGGGGGCGATTCACCCCTCCACTTT. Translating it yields CASSLGPGGDSPLHF.

The CDR3 DNA reads TGTGCCAGTACCACAGGGGGCGGAGGAGGAGAAGCTTTCTTT. Amino acids: CASTTGGGGGEAFF. The chain has TRBV19 and TRBJ1-1; 9 bases are shared with TRBD1. The V gene end was trimmed by 7 bases and the J gene end by 8 bases; junction bases not matched to a gene: 11. This CDR3 contains 14 residues. Germline-derived CDR1 and CDR2 are LNHDA and SQIVND (reference sequence).

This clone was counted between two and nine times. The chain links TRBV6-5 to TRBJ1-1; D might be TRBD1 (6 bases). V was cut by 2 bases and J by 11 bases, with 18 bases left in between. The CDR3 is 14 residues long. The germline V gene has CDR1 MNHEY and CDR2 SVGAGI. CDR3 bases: TGTGCCAGCAGTTACCTGGACAGTAAGATGAGTGCTTTCTTT. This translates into CASSYLDSKMSAFF.

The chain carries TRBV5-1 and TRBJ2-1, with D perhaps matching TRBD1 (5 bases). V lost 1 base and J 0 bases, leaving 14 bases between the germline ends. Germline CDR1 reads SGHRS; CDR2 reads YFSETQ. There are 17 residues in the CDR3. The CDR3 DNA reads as TGCGCCAGCAGCTTGCCCAAACAGGAAAGCTCCTACAATGAGCAGTTCTTC. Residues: CASSLPKQESSYNEQFF.

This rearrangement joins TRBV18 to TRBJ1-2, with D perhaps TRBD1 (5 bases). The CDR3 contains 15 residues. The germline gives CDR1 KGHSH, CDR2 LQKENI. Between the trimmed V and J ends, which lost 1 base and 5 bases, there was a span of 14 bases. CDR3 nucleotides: TGTGCCAGCTCACCACAATCCGACAGTAATTATGGCTACACCTTC. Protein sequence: CASSPQSDSNYGYTF.

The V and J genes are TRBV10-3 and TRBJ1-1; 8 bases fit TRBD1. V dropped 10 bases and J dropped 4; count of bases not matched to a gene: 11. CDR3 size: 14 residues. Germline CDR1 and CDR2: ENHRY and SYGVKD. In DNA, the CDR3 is TGTGCCACCTTACAGGGGGATCAAGGCACTGAAGCTTTCTTT. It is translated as CATLQGDQGTEAFF.

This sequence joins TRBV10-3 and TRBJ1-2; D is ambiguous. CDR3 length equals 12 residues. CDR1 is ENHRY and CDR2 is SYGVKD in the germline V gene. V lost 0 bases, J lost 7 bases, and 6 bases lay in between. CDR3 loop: CAISESYFGYTF. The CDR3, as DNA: TGTGCCATCAGTGAGTCGTATTTTGGCTACACCTTC.

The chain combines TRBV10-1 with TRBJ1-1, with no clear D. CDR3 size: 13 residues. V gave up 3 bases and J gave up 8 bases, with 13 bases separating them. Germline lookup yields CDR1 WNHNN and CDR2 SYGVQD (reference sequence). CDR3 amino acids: CASSDSVRYEAFF. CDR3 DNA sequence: TGCGCCAGCAGTGATTCGGTTCGGTACGAAGCTTTCTTT.

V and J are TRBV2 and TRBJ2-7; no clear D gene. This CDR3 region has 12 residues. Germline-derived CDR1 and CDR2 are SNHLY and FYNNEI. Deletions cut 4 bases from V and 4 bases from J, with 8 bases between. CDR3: CASSGGLYEQYF. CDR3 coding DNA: TGTGCCAGCAGTGGAGGCCTATACGAGCAGTACTTC.

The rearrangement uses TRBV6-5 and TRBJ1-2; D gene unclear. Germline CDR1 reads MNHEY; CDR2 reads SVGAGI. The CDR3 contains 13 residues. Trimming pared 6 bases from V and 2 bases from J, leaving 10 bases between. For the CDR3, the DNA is TGTGCCAGCAGGGCGGCGGCCAACTATGGCTACACCTTC. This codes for CASRAAANYGYTF.

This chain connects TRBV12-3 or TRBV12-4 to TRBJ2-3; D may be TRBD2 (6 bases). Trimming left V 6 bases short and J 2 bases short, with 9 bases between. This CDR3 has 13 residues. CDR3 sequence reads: CASRGDSTDTQYF. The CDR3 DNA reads TGTGCCAGCAGGGGGGACTCCACAGATACGCAGTATTTT.

CDR3 loop: CASSYPSVGRAYYEQYF. The CDR3 nucleotides are TGTGCCAGCAGTTACCCATCAGTGGGCAGGGCTTACTACGAGCAGTACTTC. The chain combines TRBV6-2 or TRBV6-3 with TRBJ2-7; the D gene is possibly TRBD1 (5 bases). This CDR3 region has 17 residues. Germline V CDR1 and CDR2: MNHEY, SVGEGT. V was pared by 2 bases and J by 3 bases, with 20 bases between.

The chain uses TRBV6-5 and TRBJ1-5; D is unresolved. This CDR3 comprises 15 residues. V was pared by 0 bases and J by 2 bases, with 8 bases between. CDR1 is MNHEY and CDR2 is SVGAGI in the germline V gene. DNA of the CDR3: TGTGCCAGCAGTTACTCGAGGCAAGGCAATCAGCCCCAGCATTTT. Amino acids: CASSYSRQGNQPQHF.

The CDR3 region is CASSFSWGPSYNEQFF. The DNA of the CDR3 is TGTGCCAGCAGCTTTTCCTGGGGGCCCTCCTACAATGAGCAGTTCTTC. The rearrangement links TRBV11-2 to TRBJ2-1; tentative D call: TRBD1 (6 bases). From germline, CDR1 is SGHAT and CDR2 FQNNGV. V was pared by 3 bases and J by 0 bases, with 12 bases between. The length of the CDR3 is 16 residues.

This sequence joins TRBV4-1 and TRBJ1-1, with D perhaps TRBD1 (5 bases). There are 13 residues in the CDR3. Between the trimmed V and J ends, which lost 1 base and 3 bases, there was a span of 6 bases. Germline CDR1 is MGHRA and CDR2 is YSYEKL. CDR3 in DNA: TGCGCCAGCAGCCAAGTCAGGGACACTGAAGCTTTCTTT. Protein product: CASSQVRDTEAFF.

This chain's CDR3 is CASKEAGGNYGYTF. CDR3 DNA sequence: TGTGCCAGCAAAGAGGCAGGGGGTAACTATGGCTACACCTTC. The gene calls are TRBV28 and TRBJ1-2; 7 nucleotides agree with TRBD1. V was clipped by 7 bases and J by 1 base; unmatched bases: 6. The CDR3 spans 14 residues. From germline, CDR1 is MDHEN and CDR2 SYDVKM.

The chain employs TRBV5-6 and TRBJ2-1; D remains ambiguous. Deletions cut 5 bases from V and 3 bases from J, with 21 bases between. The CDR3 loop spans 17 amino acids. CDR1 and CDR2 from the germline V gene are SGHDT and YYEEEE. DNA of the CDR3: TGTGCCAGCAGTCGCCAAGTGAGGCACGAGGACTACAATGAGCAGTTCTTC. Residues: CASSRQVRHEDYNEQFF.

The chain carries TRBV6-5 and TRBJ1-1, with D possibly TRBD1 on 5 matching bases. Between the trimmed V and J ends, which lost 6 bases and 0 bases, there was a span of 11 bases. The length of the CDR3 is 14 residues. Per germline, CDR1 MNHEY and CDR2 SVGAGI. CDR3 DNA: TGTGCCAGCAGAGACGACAGTATGAACACTGAAGCTTTCTTT. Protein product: CASRDDSMNTEAFF.

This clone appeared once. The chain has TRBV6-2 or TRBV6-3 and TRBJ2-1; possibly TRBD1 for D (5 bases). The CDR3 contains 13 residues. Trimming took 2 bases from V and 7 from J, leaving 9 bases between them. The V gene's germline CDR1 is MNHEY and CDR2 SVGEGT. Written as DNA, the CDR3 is TGTGCCAGCAGTTACCAGGGTATAAATGAGCAGTTCTTC. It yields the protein CASSYQGINEQFF.

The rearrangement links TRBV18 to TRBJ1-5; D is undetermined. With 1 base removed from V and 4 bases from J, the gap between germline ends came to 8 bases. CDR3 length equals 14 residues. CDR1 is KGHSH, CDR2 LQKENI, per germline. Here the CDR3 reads CASSPLSTNQPQHF. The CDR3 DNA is TGTGCCAGCTCACCACTGAGTACTAATCAGCCCCAGCATTTT. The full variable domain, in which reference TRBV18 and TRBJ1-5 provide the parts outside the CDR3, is NAGVMQNPRHLVRRRGQEARLRCSPMKGHSHVYWYRQLPEEGLKFMVYLQKENIIDESGMPKERFSAEFPKEGPSILRIQQVVRGDSAAYFCASSPLSTNQPQHFGDGTRLSIL.

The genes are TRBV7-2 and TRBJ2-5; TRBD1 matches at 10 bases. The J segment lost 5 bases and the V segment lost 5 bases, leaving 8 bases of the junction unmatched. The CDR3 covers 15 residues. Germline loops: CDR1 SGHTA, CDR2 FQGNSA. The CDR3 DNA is TGTGCCAGCAGCCTAACCCCGGACAGGGGGGAGACCCAGTACTTC. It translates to CASSLTPDRGETQYF.

The CDR3 here is CASSLIGPNEQFF. CDR3 bases: TGTGCCAGCAGCTTAATTGGGCCCAATGAGCAGTTCTTC. The rearrangement joins TRBV7-9 to TRBJ2-1, with D hard to call. This CDR3 contains 13 residues. Germline CDR1 reads SEHNR; CDR2 reads FQNEAQ (reference sequence). V lost 2 bases and J lost 6, with 8 bases in between.

DNA for the CDR3: TGTGCCAGCAGTTTCGCACTACCGGCCGCCTACGAGCAGTACTTC. This codes for CASSFALPAAYEQYF. The V and J genes are TRBV11-2 and TRBJ2-7; D is unclear. V gave up 6 bases and J gave up 2 bases, with 17 bases separating them. Per germline, CDR1 SGHAT and CDR2 FQNNGV. This CDR3 is built from 15 residues. Complete variable domain (other parts from reference TRBV11-2 and TRBJ2-7): EAGVAQSPRYKIIEKRQSVAFWCNPISGHATLYWYQQILGQGPKLLIQFQNNGVVDDSQLPKDRFSAERLKGVDSTLKIQPAKLEDSAVYLCASSFALPAAYEQYFGPGTRLTVT.

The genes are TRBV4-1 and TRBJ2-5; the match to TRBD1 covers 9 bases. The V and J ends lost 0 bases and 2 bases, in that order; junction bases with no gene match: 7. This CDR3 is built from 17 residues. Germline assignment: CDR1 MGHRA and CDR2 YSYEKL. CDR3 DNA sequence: TGCGCCAGCAGCCAAGAAAAAGGGGGACAGGGACAAGAGACCCAGTACTTC. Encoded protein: CASSQEKGGQGQETQYF.